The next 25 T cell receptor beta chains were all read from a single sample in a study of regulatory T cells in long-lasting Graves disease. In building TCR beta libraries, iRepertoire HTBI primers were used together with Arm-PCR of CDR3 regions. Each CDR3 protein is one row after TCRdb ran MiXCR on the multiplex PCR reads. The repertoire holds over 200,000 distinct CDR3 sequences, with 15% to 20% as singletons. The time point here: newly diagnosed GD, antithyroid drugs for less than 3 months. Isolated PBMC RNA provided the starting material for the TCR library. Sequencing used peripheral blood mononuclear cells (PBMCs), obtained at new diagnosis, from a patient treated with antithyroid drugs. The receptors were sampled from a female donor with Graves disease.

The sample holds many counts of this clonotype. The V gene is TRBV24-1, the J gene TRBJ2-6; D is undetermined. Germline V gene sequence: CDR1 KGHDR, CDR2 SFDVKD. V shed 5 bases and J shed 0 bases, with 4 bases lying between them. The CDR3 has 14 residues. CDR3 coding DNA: TGTGCCACCAGTGCGTCCTCTGGGGCCAACGTCCTGACTTTC. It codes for CATSASSGANVLTF.

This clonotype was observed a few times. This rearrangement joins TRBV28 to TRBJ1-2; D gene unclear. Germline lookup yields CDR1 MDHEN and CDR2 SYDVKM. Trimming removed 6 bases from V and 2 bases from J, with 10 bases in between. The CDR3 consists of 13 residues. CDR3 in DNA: TGTGCCAGCAGACCAGACACCAACTATGGCTACACCTTC. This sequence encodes CASRPDTNYGYTF.

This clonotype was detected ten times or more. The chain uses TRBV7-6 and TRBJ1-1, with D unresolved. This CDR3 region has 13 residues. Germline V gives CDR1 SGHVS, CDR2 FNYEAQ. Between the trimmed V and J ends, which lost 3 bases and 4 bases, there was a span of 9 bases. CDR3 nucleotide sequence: TGTGCCAGCAGCTTCTTTGGTTTCACTGAAGCTTTCTTT. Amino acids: CASSFFGFTEAFF.

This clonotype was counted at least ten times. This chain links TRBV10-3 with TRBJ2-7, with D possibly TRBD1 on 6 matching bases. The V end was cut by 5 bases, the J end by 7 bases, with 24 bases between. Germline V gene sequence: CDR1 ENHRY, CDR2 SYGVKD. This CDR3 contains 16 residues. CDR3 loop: CAISKDSPTIMGEQYF. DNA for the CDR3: TGTGCCATCAGTAAGGACAGTCCGACCATTATGGGGGAGCAGTACTTC.

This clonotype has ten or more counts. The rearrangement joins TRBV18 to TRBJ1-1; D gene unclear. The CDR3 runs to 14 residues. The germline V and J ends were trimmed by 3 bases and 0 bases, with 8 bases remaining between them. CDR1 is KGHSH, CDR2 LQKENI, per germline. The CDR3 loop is CASSPSGLNTEAFF. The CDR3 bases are TGTGCCAGCTCACCGTCAGGCCTGAACACTGAAGCTTTCTTT.

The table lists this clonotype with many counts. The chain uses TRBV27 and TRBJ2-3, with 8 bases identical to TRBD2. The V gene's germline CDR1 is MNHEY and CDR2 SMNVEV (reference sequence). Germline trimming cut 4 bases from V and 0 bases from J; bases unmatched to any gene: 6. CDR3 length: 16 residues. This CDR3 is CASSSQTSDSTDTQYF. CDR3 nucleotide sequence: TGTGCCAGCAGTTCCCAGACTAGCGATAGCACAGATACGCAGTATTTT.

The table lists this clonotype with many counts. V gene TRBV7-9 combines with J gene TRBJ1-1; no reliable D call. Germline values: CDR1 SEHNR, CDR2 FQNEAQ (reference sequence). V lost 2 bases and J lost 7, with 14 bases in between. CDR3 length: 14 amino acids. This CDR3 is CASSLFLRKDEAFF. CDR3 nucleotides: TGTGCCAGCAGCTTATTCCTCAGAAAGGATGAAGCTTTCTTT.

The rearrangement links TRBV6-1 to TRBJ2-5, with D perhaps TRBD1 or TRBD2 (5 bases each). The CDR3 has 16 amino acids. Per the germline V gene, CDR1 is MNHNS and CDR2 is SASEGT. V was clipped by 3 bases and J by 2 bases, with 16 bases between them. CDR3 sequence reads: CASSEGPGTGQETQYF. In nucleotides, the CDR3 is TGTGCCAGCAGTGAGGGACCGGGGACCGGACAAGAGACCCAGTACTTC.

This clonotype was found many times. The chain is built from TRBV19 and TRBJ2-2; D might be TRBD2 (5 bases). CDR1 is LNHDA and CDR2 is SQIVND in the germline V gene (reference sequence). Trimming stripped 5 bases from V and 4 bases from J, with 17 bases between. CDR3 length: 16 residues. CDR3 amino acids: CASSAWGDRGTGELFF. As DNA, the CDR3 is TGTGCCAGTAGTGCATGGGGAGACCGTGGCACCGGGGAGCTGTTTTTT.

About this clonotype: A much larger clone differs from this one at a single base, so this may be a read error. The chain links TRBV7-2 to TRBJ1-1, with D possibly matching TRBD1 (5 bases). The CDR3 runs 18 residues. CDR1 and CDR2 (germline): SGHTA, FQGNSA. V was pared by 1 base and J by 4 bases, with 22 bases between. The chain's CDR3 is CASSLGAGTSLMTTEAFF. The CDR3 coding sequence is TGTGCCAGCAGCTTAGGGGCAGGGACGAGTCTCATGACCACTGAAGCTTTCTTT.

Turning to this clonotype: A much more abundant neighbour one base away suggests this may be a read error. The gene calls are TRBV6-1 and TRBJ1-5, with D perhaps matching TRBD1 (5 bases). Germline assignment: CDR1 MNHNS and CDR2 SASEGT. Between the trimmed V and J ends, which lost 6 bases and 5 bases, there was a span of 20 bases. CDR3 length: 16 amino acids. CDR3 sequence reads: CASSPSGTEHDQPQHF. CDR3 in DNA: TGTGCCAGCAGCCCTTCTGGGACGGAACACGATCAGCCCCAGCATTTT.

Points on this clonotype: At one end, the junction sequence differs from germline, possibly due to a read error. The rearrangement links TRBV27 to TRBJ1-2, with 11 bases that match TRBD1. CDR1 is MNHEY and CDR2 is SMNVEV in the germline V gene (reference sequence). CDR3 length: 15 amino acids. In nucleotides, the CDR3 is TGTGCCAGCAGAAGCAGGGACAGGGGGAACTATGGCTACGCCTTC. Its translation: CASRSRDRGNYGYAF.

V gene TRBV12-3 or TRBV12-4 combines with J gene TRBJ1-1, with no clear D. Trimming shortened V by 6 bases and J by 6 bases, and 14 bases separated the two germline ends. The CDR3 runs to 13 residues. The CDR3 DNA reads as TGTGCCAGCAGCCAAGTTCCGAGGGCTGAAGCTTTCTTT. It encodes CASSQVPRAEAFF.

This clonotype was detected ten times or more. The CDR3 sequence: CASKHEPGDGGGYTF. CDR3 nucleotides: TGTGCCAGCAAACACGAACCCGGGGACGGGGGTGGCTACACCTTC. This chain links TRBV2 with TRBJ1-2, with D possibly being TRBD1 (5 bases). Germline CDR1 reads SNHLY; CDR2 reads FYNNEI. The CDR3 spans 15 residues. Trimming pared 7 bases from V and 7 bases from J, leaving 22 bases between.

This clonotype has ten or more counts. DNA of the CDR3: TGCAGTGCTAGTATGCAGGGGGAAGCTTTCTTT. This translates into CSASMQGEAFF. The chain is built from TRBV20-1 and TRBJ1-1; the D gene is possibly TRBD1 (6 bases). From germline, CDR1 is DFQATT and CDR2 SNEGSKA (reference sequence). The V and J ends lost 3 bases and 8 bases respectively, with 10 bases between them. This CDR3 contains 11 residues.

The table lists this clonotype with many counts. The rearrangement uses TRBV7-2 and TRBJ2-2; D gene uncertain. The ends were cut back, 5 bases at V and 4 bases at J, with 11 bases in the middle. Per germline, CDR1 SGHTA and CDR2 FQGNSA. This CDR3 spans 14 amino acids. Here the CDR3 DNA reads TGTGCCAGCAGCCGTGCCCGGATCACCGGGGAGCTGTTTTTT. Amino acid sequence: CASSRARITGELFF.

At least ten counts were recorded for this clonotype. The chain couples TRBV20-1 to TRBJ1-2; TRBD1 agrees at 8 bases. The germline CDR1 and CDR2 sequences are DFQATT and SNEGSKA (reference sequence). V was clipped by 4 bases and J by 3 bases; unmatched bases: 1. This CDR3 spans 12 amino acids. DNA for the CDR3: TGCAGTGCTACACAGGGGGACTATGGCTACACCTTC. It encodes CSATQGDYGYTF.

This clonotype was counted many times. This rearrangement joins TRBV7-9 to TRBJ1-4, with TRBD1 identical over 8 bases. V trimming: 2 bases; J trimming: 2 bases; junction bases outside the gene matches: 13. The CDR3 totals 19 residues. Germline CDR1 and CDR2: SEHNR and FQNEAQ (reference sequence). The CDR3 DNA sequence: TGTGCCAGCAGCTTAAGGCGCGGTGGGCAGGGGGCGACTAATGAAAAACTGTTTTTT. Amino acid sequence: CASSLRRGGQGATNEKLFF.

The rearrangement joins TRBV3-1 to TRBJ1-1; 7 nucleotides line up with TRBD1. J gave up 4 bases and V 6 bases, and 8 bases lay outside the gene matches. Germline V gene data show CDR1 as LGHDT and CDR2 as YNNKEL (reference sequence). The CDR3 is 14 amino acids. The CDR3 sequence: CASRRLTGSTEAFF. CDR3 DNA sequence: TGTGCCAGCAGGCGATTGACAGGGAGCACTGAAGCTTTCTTT.

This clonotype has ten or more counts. The CDR3 bases are TGTGCCAGCAGCCACCTCGGGCGGGGGGGCAATGAGCAGTTCTTC. Amino acid sequence: CASSHLGRGGNEQFF. V is TRBV3-1 and J is TRBJ2-1; TRBD2 agrees at 9 bases. The CDR3 has 15 residues. Germline V gene sequence: CDR1 LGHDT, CDR2 YNNKEL (reference sequence). V trimming: 3 bases; J trimming: 6 bases; junction bases outside the gene matches: 6.

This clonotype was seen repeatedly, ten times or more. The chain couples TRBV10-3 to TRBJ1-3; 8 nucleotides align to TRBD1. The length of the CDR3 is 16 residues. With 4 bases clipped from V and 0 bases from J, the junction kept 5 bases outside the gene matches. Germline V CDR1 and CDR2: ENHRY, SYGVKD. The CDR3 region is CAISGTGTSSGNTIYF. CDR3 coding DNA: TGTGCCATCAGTGGGACAGGGACGAGCTCTGGAAACACCATATATTTT.

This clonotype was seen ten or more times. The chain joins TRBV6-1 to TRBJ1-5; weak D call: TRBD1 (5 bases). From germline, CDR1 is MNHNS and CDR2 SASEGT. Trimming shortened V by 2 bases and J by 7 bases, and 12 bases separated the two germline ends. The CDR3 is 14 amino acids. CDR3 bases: TGTGCCAGCAGTGAATATGGGGCAGGGCAGCCCCAGCATTTT. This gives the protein CASSEYGAGQPQHF.

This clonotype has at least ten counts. The CDR3 reads CASSYRPPGPNNEQFF. In DNA form, the CDR3 reads TGTGCCAGCAGCTACCGACCTCCGGGACCCAACAATGAGCAGTTCTTC. The chain uses TRBV7-6 and TRBJ2-1; D may correspond to TRBD1 or TRBD2 (5 bases each). CDR3 length: 16 amino acids. The germline V and J ends were trimmed by 4 bases and 5 bases, with 18 bases remaining between them. CDR1 is SGHVS and CDR2 is FNYEAQ in the germline V gene. Full variable domain (missing parts from reference TRBV7-6 and TRBJ2-1): GAGVSQSPRYKVTKRGQDVALRCDPISGHVSLYWYRQALGQGPEFLTYFNYEAQQDKSGLPNDRFSAERPEGSISTLTIQRTEQRDSAMYRCASSYRPPGPNNEQFFGPGTRLTVL.

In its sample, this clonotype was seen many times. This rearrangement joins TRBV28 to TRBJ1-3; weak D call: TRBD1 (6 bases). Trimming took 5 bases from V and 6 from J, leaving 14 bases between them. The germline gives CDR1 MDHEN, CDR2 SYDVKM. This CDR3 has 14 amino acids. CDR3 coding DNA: TGTGCCAGCAGTCAACAGGGAACTTCAAACACCATATATTTT. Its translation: CASSQQGTSNTIYF.

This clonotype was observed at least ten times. In DNA form, the CDR3 reads TGTGCCAGCAGTTTACGGGCGGGAGGATCCTTACAAGAGACCCAGTACTTC. Translating gives CASSLRAGGSLQETQYF. This rearrangement joins TRBV12-3 or TRBV12-4 to TRBJ2-5, with 8 bases that match TRBD2. V lost 2 bases, J lost 2 bases, and 10 bases stayed unmatched. This CDR3 comprises 17 residues.